These 29 T cell receptor beta chains came from one sample sequenced in a study of cytomegalovirus exposure and HLA in healthy donors. Primers: 60 Vbeta forward and 13 Jbeta reverse. Here immunoSEQ multiplex PCR was the method, and the copy in TCRdb shows in-frame clones only, minus some. The table shows about 150,000 clones, with just under 85% occurring only once. Input material: PBMCs. The receptors come from a girl between 10 and 17 years old in good health and CMV-seropositive.

The V and J genes are TRBV6-5 and TRBJ1-6; the D gene is possibly TRBD1 (5 bases). The ends were cut back, 7 bases at V and 5 bases at J, with 12 bases in the middle. Germline values: CDR1 MNHEY, CDR2 SVGAGI. The CDR3 loop spans 14 amino acids. CDR3 sequence reads: CASTVGGNNSPLHF. Here the CDR3 DNA reads TGTGCCAGCACGGTTGGGGGGAATAATTCACCCCTCCACTTT.

This clone showed up just a few times. This chain uses TRBV2 with TRBJ2-5; 12 nucleotides match TRBD2. V gave up 6 bases and J gave up 7 bases; unmatched junction bases: 9. CDR1 SNHLY and CDR2 FYNNEI come from the germline V gene. The CDR3 is 15 residues long. The CDR3 region is CASRPLAGGIGTQYF. The DNA for the CDR3 is TGTGCCAGCAGGCCCCTAGCGGGGGGGATAGGGACCCAGTACTTC.

Here the CDR3 DNA reads TGCGCCAGCAGCCTTGGACTAGCGGGGGGCGCCTACGAGCAGTACTTC. Its translation is CASSLGLAGGAYEQYF. J is TRBJ2-7 and V is TRBV5-1, with 14 positions matching TRBD2. This CDR3 has 16 residues. The germline CDR1 and CDR2 sequences are SGHRS and YFSETQ. The J segment lost 2 bases and the V segment lost 4 bases, leaving 5 bases of the junction unmatched.

This clone occurred a few times. The V gene is TRBV7-8, the J gene TRBJ1-1; unclear D gene. V lost 2 bases and J 2 bases, leaving 12 bases between the germline ends. CDR1 is SGHVS and CDR2 is FQNEAQ in the germline V gene. The CDR3 extends over 15 amino acids. The DNA for the CDR3 is TGTGCCAGCAGCTTATATCGGCAGGCAAACACTGAAGCTTTCTTT. Translated, it gives CASSLYRQANTEAFF.

This rearrangement joins TRBV30 to TRBJ2-7, with a weak D call TRBD1 (6 bases). Germline lookup yields CDR1 GTSNPN and CDR2 SVGIG (reference sequence). The CDR3 extends over 17 amino acids. V was pared by 2 bases and J by 3 bases, with 23 bases between. The CDR3 protein is CAWSRGTFGMLFYEQYF. As DNA, the CDR3 is TGTGCCTGGAGTAGGGGGACATTCGGAATGCTTTTCTACGAGCAGTACTTC.

The rearrangement joins TRBV4-2 to TRBJ2-4, with TRBD1 identical over 8 bases. This CDR3 has 16 amino acids. Per germline, CDR1 LGHNA and CDR2 YNFKEQ. V was clipped by 0 bases and J by 5 bases; unmatched bases: 6. CDR3 DNA: TGTGCCAGCAGCCAAGACCCGGGACAGGCCCAAAACATTCAGTACTTC. Its translation is CASSQDPGQAQNIQYF.

This rearrangement joins TRBV4-1 to TRBJ1-3; 7 positions match TRBD1. Germline CDR1 MGHRA, CDR2 YSYEKL. Germline trimming cut 2 bases from V and 4 bases from J; bases unmatched to any gene: 5. This CDR3 comprises 15 residues. DNA of the CDR3: TGCGCCAGCAGCCAAACGCCGGGACAGGGAAACACCATATATTTT. It encodes CASSQTPGQGNTIYF.

This chain uses TRBV19 with TRBJ1-5, with D tentatively TRBD1 (6 bases). CDR3 length equals 14 residues. Looked up from germline, CDR1 is LNHDA and CDR2 is SQIVND (reference sequence). The germline V and J ends were trimmed by 3 bases and 7 bases, with 13 bases remaining between them. In nucleotides, the CDR3 is TGTGCCAGTAGTATTGAGGCAGGGGTGCAGCCCCAGCATTTT. This sequence encodes CASSIEAGVQPQHF.

The chain carries TRBV7-9 and TRBJ2-3; TRBD1 aligns across 8 bases. Trimming removed 4 bases from V and 14 bases from J; junction bases left unmatched: 20. The CDR3 length is 16 residues. Germline CDR1 is SEHNR and CDR2 is FQNEAQ (reference sequence). CDR3 coding DNA: TGTGCCAGCAGCTATTTTCCAACCGTTGGGCGGACAGGGTTGTATTTT. The encoded protein is CASSYFPTVGRTGLYF.

V is TRBV9 and J is TRBJ1-1, with 7 positions matching TRBD1. Germline assignment: CDR1 SGDLS and CDR2 YYNGEE. This CDR3 is 15 amino acids long. Losses at the gene ends were 1 base for V and 7 bases for J; bases not matched to a gene: 10. The CDR3 spells CASSVIGGGVNEAFF. The CDR3 nucleotides are TGTGCCAGCAGCGTAATCGGAGGGGGCGTTAATGAAGCTTTCTTT. Together with reference TRBV9 and TRBJ1-1, the CDR3 gives the full variable domain: DSGVTQTPKHLITATGQRVTLRCSPRSGDLSVYWYQQSLDQGLQFLIQYYNGEERAKGNILERFSAQQFPDLHSELNLSSLELGDSALYFCASSVIGGGVNEAFFGQGTRLTVV.

V gene TRBV6-1 combines with J gene TRBJ1-1; D is uncertain. This CDR3 is 15 amino acids long. V dropped 6 bases and J dropped 1 base, with 15 bases sitting between them. Germline assignment: CDR1 MNHNS and CDR2 SASEGT. In nucleotides, the CDR3 is TGTGCCAGCAGCACGTCGGCGGGCCGGAACACTGAAGCTTTCTTT. This gives the protein CASSTSAGRNTEAFF.

The genes are TRBV2 and TRBJ2-6; D is possibly TRBD1 (6 bases). The CDR3 is made up of 15 amino acids. V dropped 6 bases and J dropped 0 bases, with 9 bases sitting between them. Germline V gene lookup returns CDR1 SNHLY and CDR2 FYNNEI. Written as DNA, the CDR3 is TGTGCCAGCAGAAACAGGGTCTCTGGGGCCAACGTCCTGACTTTC. The encoded protein is CASRNRVSGANVLTF.

V gene TRBV6-5 combines with J gene TRBJ2-1; D gene ambiguous. The CDR3 runs 14 residues. The V and J ends lost 6 bases and 9 bases respectively, with 18 bases between them. Germline lookup yields CDR1 MNHEY and CDR2 SVGAGI. CDR3 loop: CASSHSPVRSEQFF. The CDR3 DNA follows: TGTGCCAGCAGCCACTCCCCGGTTCGAAGTGAGCAGTTCTTC.

In this sample, this clone turned up once. The chain carries TRBV9 and TRBJ2-3, with a possible D match to TRBD2 (6 bases). Germline lookup yields CDR1 SGDLS and CDR2 YYNGEE. V was cut by 0 bases and J by 6 bases, with 14 bases left in between. The CDR3 is 15 amino acids. DNA for the CDR3: TGTGCCAGCAGCGTAGAAGCGGGTAAGGTGGATACGCAGTATTTT. As protein: CASSVEAGKVDTQYF.

The V and J genes are TRBV6-4 and TRBJ1-1; D is uncertain. The length of the CDR3 is 14 residues. The V end lost 10 bases, the J end lost 2 bases, and 17 bases lay between the germline ends. Per the germline V gene, CDR1 is MRHNA and CDR2 is SNTAGT. The CDR3 DNA reads TGTGCCAATCCCTTAGCCCGACGAAACACTGAAGCTTTCTTT. It is translated as CANPLARRNTEAFF.

The rearrangement joins TRBV5-4 to TRBJ1-4, with 7 bases aligning to TRBD1. J lost 3 bases, V lost 0 bases, and 5 bases had no gene match. Germline lookup yields CDR1 SGHNT and CDR2 YYREEE (reference sequence). The CDR3 is 16 amino acids. The CDR3 region is CASSLVGGLANEKLFF. CDR3 nucleotide sequence: TGTGCCAGCAGCTTGGTAGGGGGCCTTGCTAATGAAAAACTGTTTTTT.

The gene calls are TRBV5-1 and TRBJ1-1; 7 positions agree with TRBD1. V shed 7 bases, J shed 2 bases, and the junction held 8 bases outside the gene matches. CDR3 length equals 14 residues. Germline V gives CDR1 SGHRS, CDR2 YFSETQ. The CDR3 loop reads CASRYRGGNTEAFF. CDR3 DNA: TGCGCCAGCCGCTACAGGGGTGGCAACACTGAAGCTTTCTTT.

The chain employs TRBV5-1 and TRBJ1-3, with TRBD1 matching over 9 bases. This CDR3 region has 16 residues. Germline V lookup: CDR1 SGHRS, CDR2 YFSETQ. The trim removed 4 bases at V and 4 bases at J, leaving 9 bases unmatched. The CDR3 protein is CASSGGQGMWGNTIYF. The CDR3 coding sequence is TGCGCCAGCAGCGGCGGACAGGGGATGTGGGGAAACACCATATATTTT.

The rearrangement joins TRBV19 to TRBJ2-2; TRBD2 aligns across 14 bases. The CDR3 extends over 15 amino acids. With V trimmed by 5 bases and J by 6 bases, 2 bases remained unmatched. CDR1 and CDR2 from the germline V gene are LNHDA and SQIVND (reference sequence). Here the CDR3 reads CASSVTSGGAGELFF. CDR3 bases: TGTGCCAGTAGTGTGACTAGCGGGGGGGCCGGGGAGCTGTTTTTT.

This chain uses TRBV18 with TRBJ1-2, with D unclear. Trimming cost V 0 bases and J 8 bases, with 10 bases left between them. The length of the CDR3 is 13 residues. CDR1 and CDR2 (germline): KGHSH, LQKENI. Here the CDR3 DNA reads TGTGCCAGCTCACCACCGATCCGGGAAGGCTACACCTTC. Protein product: CASSPPIREGYTF.

The chain has TRBV4-2 and TRBJ1-1; possibly TRBD1 for D (5 bases). Trimming shortened V by 1 base and J by 8 bases, and 23 bases separated the two germline ends. The CDR3 totals 17 residues. The germline CDR1 and CDR2 sequences are LGHNA and YNFKEQ. The DNA of the CDR3 is TGTGCCAGCAGCCAAGGGCAGGGTATTAGTACGTTTGGCGAAGCTTTCTTT. Residues: CASSQGQGISTFGEAFF.

The chain carries TRBV5-1 and TRBJ1-5; D ambiguous. V was clipped by 2 bases and J by 5 bases, with 8 bases between them. Germline lookup yields CDR1 SGHRS and CDR2 YFSETQ. This CDR3 region has 13 residues. The DNA of the CDR3 is TGCGCCAGCAGCTTAAACAGAGATCAGCCCCAGCATTTT. Protein: CASSLNRDQPQHF.

The chain carries TRBV4-1 and TRBJ1-3, with TRBD1 matching 7 bases. Looked up from germline, CDR1 is MGHRA and CDR2 is YSYEKL. Trimming cost V 1 base and J 0 bases; bases outside gene matches: 3. CDR3 length equals 16 residues. CDR3 in DNA: TGCGCCAGCAGCCAAGGAGACAGGGTCTCTGGAAACACCATATATTTT. As protein: CASSQGDRVSGNTIYF.

The gene calls are TRBV19 and TRBJ1-1; possible D gene TRBD1, 5 bases. Trimming left V 5 bases short and J 0 bases short, with 10 bases between. In germline, CDR1 is LNHDA, CDR2 SQIVND (reference sequence). The length of the CDR3 is 14 residues. The CDR3 nucleotides are TGTGCCAGTAGTCAGACAGCTCTGAACACTGAAGCTTTCTTT. This codes for CASSQTALNTEAFF.

The gene calls are TRBV2 and TRBJ2-7; 8 nucleotides line up with TRBD1. V was clipped by 5 bases and J by 2 bases; unmatched bases: 2. The CDR3 extends over 13 amino acids. Germline V gene sequence: CDR1 SNHLY, CDR2 FYNNEI. The CDR3, as DNA: TGTGCCAGCAGTAACAGGGGGGCCTACGAGCAGTACTTC. This codes for CASSNRGAYEQYF.

This clone was picked up a small number of times. The V gene is TRBV30, the J gene TRBJ2-2; no clear D gene. The CDR3 contains 16 residues. Germline V CDR1 and CDR2: GTSNPN, SVGIG (reference sequence). The ends were cut back, 1 base at V and 0 bases at J, with 12 bases in the middle. The CDR3 DNA reads as TGTGCCTGGAGTGCTCTGCAGTCTGCGAACACCGGGGAGCTGTTTTTT. Translating gives CAWSALQSANTGELFF.

V gene TRBV2 combines with J gene TRBJ2-7; 8 bases align to TRBD1. After removal of 3 bases from V and 5 bases from J, the junction contained 9 bases not matched to a gene. Germline-derived CDR1 and CDR2 are SNHLY and FYNNEI. This CDR3 region has 15 residues. The CDR3 reads CASSDKDRAVHEQYF. CDR3 sequence (DNA): TGTGCCAGCAGTGATAAGGACAGGGCAGTTCACGAGCAGTACTTC.

V and J are TRBV6-5 and TRBJ1-2, with D possibly being TRBD1 (6 bases). The CDR3 is made up of 12 amino acids. V was pared by 8 bases and J by 4 bases, with 11 bases between. Germline-derived CDR1 and CDR2 are MNHEY and SVGAGI. The CDR3: CASLRRGYGYTF. CDR3 coding DNA: TGTGCCAGCCTTCGCAGGGGCTATGGCTACACCTTC.

The CDR3 sequence: CATSSRDRVNYGYTF. As DNA, the CDR3 is TGTGCCACCAGCAGCCGGGACAGGGTCAACTATGGCTACACCTTC. The V gene is TRBV15, the J gene TRBJ1-2; 9 bases map to TRBD1. Germline-derived CDR1 and CDR2 are LNHNV and YYDKDF (reference sequence). The V gene end was trimmed by 3 bases and the J gene end by 2 bases; junction bases not matched to a gene: 4. The CDR3 runs 15 residues.